This T cell receptor beta chain is from a study of long-term antiretroviral therapy in people with HIV. Study information: The 2015 immediate-ART recommendation came about a decade after the earliest samples.

Germline loops: CDR1 MDHEN, CDR2 SYDVKM. V was cut by 3 bases and J by 0 bases, with 9 bases left in between. The CDR3 has 15 residues. With survey level as its setting, the immunoSEQ assay was v3.0. Clones were read by immunoSEQ multiplex PCR, and TCRdb kept only the in-frame ones, dropping some. The sample lists 30,000 or so clones; around 74% were seen once. The sequences come from unsorted PBMCs, collected 3 years after starting antiretroviral therapy. The receptor was isolated from a man aged 50 to 59 with HIV. The V gene is TRBV28, the J gene TRBJ1-5; no clear D gene. In DNA, the CDR3 is TGTGCCAGCAGTTTGGCGACGGATAGCAATCAGCCCCAGCATTTT. Protein: CASSLATDSNQPQHF.